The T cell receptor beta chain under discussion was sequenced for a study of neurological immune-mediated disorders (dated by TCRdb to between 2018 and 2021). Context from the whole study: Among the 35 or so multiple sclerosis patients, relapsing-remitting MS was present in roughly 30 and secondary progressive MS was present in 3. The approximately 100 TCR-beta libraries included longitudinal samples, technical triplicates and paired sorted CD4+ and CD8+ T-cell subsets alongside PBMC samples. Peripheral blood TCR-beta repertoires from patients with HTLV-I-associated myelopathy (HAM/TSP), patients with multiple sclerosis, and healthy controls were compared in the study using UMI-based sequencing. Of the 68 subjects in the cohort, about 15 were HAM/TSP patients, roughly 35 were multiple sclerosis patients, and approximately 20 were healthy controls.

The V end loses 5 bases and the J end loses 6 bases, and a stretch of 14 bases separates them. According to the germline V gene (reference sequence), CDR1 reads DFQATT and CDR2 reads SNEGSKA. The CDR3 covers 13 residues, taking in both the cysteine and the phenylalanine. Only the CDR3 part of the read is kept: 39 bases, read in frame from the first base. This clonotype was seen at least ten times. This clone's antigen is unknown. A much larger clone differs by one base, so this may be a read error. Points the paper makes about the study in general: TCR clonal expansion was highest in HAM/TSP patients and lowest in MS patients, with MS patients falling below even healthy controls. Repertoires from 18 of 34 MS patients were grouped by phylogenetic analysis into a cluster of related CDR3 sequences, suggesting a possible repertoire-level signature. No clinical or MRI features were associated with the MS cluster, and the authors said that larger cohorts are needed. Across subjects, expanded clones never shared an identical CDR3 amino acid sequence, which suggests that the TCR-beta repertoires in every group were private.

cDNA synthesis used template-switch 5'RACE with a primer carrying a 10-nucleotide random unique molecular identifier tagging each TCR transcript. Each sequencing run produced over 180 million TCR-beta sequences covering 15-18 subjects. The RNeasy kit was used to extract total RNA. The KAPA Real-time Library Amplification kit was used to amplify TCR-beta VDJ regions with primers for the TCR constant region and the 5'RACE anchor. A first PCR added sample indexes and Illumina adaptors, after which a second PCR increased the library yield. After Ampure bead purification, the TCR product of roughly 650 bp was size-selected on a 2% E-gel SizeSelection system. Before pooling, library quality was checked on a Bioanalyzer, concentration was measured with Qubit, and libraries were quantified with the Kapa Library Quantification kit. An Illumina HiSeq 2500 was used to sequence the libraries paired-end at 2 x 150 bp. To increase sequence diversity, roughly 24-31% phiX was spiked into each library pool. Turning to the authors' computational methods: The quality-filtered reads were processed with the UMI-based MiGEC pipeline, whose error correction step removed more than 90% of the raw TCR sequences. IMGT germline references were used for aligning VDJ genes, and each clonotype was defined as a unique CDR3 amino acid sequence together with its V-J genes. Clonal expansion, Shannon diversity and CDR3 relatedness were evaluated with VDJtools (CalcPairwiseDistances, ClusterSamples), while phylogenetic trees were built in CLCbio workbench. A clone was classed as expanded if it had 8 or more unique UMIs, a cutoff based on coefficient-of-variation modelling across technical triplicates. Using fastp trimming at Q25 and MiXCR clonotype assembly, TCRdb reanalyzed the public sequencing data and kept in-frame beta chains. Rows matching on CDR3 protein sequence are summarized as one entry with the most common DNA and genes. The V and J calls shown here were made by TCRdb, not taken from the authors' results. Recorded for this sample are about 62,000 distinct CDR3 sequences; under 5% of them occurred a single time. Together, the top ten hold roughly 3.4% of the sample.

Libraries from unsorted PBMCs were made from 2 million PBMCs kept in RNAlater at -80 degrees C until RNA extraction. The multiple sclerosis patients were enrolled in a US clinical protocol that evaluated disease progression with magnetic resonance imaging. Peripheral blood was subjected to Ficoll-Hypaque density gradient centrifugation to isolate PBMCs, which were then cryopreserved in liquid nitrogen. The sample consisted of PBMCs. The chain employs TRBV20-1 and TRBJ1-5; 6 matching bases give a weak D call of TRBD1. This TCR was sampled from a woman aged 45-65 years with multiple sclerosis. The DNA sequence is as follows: TGCAGTGCTGGTAGGGGGAAAGGTCAGCCCCAGCATTTT. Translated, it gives CSAGRGKGQPQHF.